The 17 T cell receptor beta chains listed next were all sequenced from one sample in a study of blood T cell repertoires in COVID-19. The table came from immunoSEQ multiplex PCR; TCRdb's copy has only in-frame clones and leaves some out. The sample shows fewer than 250,000 clones, around four fifths of them seen only once. The sequenced material came from peripheral blood. The receptor source for this set is a woman in her fifties or sixties with active or convalescent COVID-19.

The gene calls are TRBV19 and TRBJ1-5, with TRBD1 matching over 7 bases. The CDR3 has 14 amino acids. V shed 1 base and J 5 bases; nucleotides not matched to a gene: 2. Germline lookup yields CDR1 LNHDA and CDR2 SQIVND (reference sequence). The CDR3 region has the DNA TGTGCCAGTAGTATAGGACAGGGCCATCAGCCCCAGCATTTT. Translating it yields CASSIGQGHQPQHF.

This rearrangement joins TRBV3-1 (or the pseudogene TRBV3-2) to TRBJ1-1; 7 bases agree with TRBD1. The germline CDR1 and CDR2 sequences are LGHDT and YNNKEL (reference sequence). J lost 8 bases, V lost 4 bases, and 10 bases had no gene match. The CDR3 runs 14 residues. The CDR3 coding sequence is TGTGCCAGCAGCCCCAGACAGGGCGGTGGGGAAGCTTTCTTT. Translated: CASSPRQGGGEAFF.

The V call is TRBV11-3, the J call TRBJ1-2; 7 positions agree with TRBD1. The CDR3 runs to 15 residues. The germline CDR1 and CDR2 sequences are SGHNT and YENEEA. Trimming cost V 1 base and J 7 bases; bases outside gene matches: 9. The CDR3 loop reads CASSLGGQVPAGYTF. The DNA for the CDR3 is TGTGCCAGCAGCTTAGGTGGACAGGTGCCAGCTGGCTACACCTTC.

The genes are TRBV7-9 and TRBJ2-5; 11 positions agree with TRBD2. Trimming removed 10 bases from V and 1 base from J; junction bases left unmatched: 5. CDR1 and CDR2 from the germline V gene are SEHNR and FQNEAQ (reference sequence). The CDR3 length is 14 residues. This CDR3 is CATGLAGSQETQYF. In DNA, the CDR3 is TGTGCCACCGGACTAGCGGGCTCCCAAGAGACCCAGTACTTC.

V and J are TRBV6-4 and TRBJ2-1; 9 bases match TRBD2. The V gene end was trimmed by 3 bases and the J gene end by 4 bases; junction bases not matched to a gene: 4. There are 15 residues in the CDR3. Per germline, CDR1 MRHNA and CDR2 SNTAGT. The CDR3 here is CASSEGLAIYNEQFF. DNA for the CDR3: TGTGCCAGCAGTGAGGGACTAGCTATTTACAATGAGCAGTTCTTC.

V gene TRBV19 combines with J gene TRBJ2-5; 9 positions match TRBD1. Germline trimming cut 4 bases from V and 1 base from J; bases unmatched to any gene: 4. The CDR3 loop spans 15 amino acids. The V gene's germline CDR1 is LNHDA and CDR2 SQIVND (reference sequence). The CDR3 here is CASSTTGGGQETQYF. CDR3 bases: TGTGCCAGTAGTACGACAGGGGGAGGCCAAGAGACCCAGTACTTC.

The V and J genes are TRBV14 and TRBJ1-6; D is uncertain. Germline V gene data show CDR1 as SGHDN and CDR2 as FVKESK. Trimming removed 6 bases at V and 6 bases at J, with 9 bases between. This CDR3 is built from 13 residues. CDR3 coding DNA: TGTGCCAGCAGTGCGCGGATTAATTCACCCCTCCACTTT. It translates to CASSARINSPLHF.

The genes are TRBV7-9 and TRBJ1-5, with 10 nucleotides matching TRBD1. The V gene end was trimmed by 5 bases and the J gene end by 5 bases; junction bases not matched to a gene: 3. The CDR3 loop spans 14 amino acids. Looked up from germline, CDR1 is SEHNR and CDR2 is FQNEAQ (reference sequence). The CDR3 spells CASSQGTGDQPQHF. The CDR3 region has the DNA TGTGCCAGCAGCCAGGGGACAGGGGATCAGCCCCAGCATTTT.

This clone was counted a few times. V is TRBV5-1 and J is TRBJ1-2, with TRBD1 as a possible D gene (5 bases). The V end was cut by 4 bases, the J end by 5 bases, with 12 bases between. CDR3 length: 13 amino acids. Germline CDR1 reads SGHRS; CDR2 reads YFSETQ. CDR3 DNA: TGCGCCAGCAGCCCCCTGGAGGGGTATGGCTACACCTTC. Protein: CASSPLEGYGYTF.

The table lists this clone with a few counts. DNA for the CDR3: TGTGCCAGCAGCTTAGAAGGCGGGTCTTCAGATACGCAGTATTTT. Translated, it gives CASSLEGGSSDTQYF. The V call is TRBV11-3, the J call TRBJ2-3; tentative D call: TRBD2 (5 bases). Trimming cost V 0 bases and J 4 bases, with 11 bases left between them. Per germline, CDR1 SGHNT and CDR2 YENEEA. The length of the CDR3 is 15 residues.

The rearrangement links TRBV5-1 to TRBJ1-4; 12 nucleotides align to TRBD1. Germline CDR1 reads SGHRS; CDR2 reads YFSETQ. The CDR3 spans 16 residues. With 4 bases clipped from V and 7 bases from J, the junction kept 8 bases outside the gene matches. The CDR3 DNA follows: TGCGCCAGCAGCGTGGGACAGGGGGCAAGCGCTGAAAAACTGTTTTTT. Protein sequence: CASSVGQGASAEKLFF.

This clone was observed a handful of times. The chain has TRBV5-4 and TRBJ2-7; D call uncertain. V lost 1 base and J 3 bases, leaving 8 bases between the germline ends. The CDR3 has 13 residues. Germline V gene lookup returns CDR1 SGHNT and CDR2 YYREEE (reference sequence). The CDR3 protein is CASSLNLDYEQYF. The CDR3 region has the DNA TGTGCCAGCAGCTTGAATCTAGACTACGAGCAGTACTTC.

The chain recombines TRBV27 with TRBJ1-6; 8 positions agree with TRBD1. After removal of 6 bases from V and 8 bases from J, the junction contained 6 bases not matched to a gene. This CDR3 spans 14 amino acids. Germline loops: CDR1 MNHEY, CDR2 SMNVEV (reference sequence). The CDR3 DNA sequence: TGTGCCAGCAGCCGGGACAGGAAGGATTCACCCCTCCACTTT. It yields the protein CASSRDRKDSPLHF.

This sequence joins TRBV5-1 and TRBJ2-2, with D unclear. The V end lost 4 bases, the J end lost 0 bases, and 7 bases lay between the germline ends. The CDR3 runs to 14 residues. Germline CDR1 is SGHRS and CDR2 is YFSETQ. The CDR3 sequence: CASSNTANTGELFF. The CDR3 region has the DNA TGCGCCAGCAGCAACACAGCGAACACCGGGGAGCTGTTTTTT. Using reference TRBV5-1 and TRBJ2-2 for the parts outside the CDR3, the full variable domain is KAGVTQTPRYLIKTRGQQVTLSCSPISGHRSVSWYQQTPGQGLQFLFEYFSETQRNKGNFPGRFSGRQFSNSRSEMNVSTLELGDSALYLCASSNTANTGELFFGEGSRLTVL.

This chain connects TRBV27 to TRBJ2-1; 11 bases map to TRBD2. CDR1 is MNHEY and CDR2 is SMNVEV in the germline V gene (reference sequence). The trim removed 2 bases at V and 12 bases at J, leaving 15 bases unmatched. CDR3 length: 17 residues. The CDR3 nucleotides read TGTGCCAGCAGTTTAGGGACGGGACTAGCGGCGAACGGGGGGCAGTTCTTC. Protein sequence: CASSLGTGLAANGGQFF.

This clone was seen once. The chain carries TRBV2 and TRBJ1-1; tentatively, D is TRBD1 (5 bases). CDR1 and CDR2 from the germline V gene are SNHLY and FYNNEI. Trimming removed 6 bases at V and 11 bases at J, with 16 bases between. CDR3 size: 12 residues. The CDR3 DNA sequence: TGTGCCAGCAGAATAGTCGGACAAACGGCTTTCTTT. It specifies CASRIVGQTAFF.

This chain connects TRBV2 to TRBJ2-1; 7 bases are shared with TRBD2. Losses at the gene ends were 4 bases for V and 8 bases for J; bases not matched to a gene: 5. The CDR3 length is 13 residues. CDR1 is SNHLY, CDR2 FYNNEI, per germline. The CDR3 protein is CASSVGREYEQFF. The CDR3 coding sequence is TGTGCCAGCAGTGTTGGGAGGGAGTATGAGCAGTTCTTC.